This TCR beta chain was documented in a study of shared clonotypes between healthy human individuals. Study conclusions and caveats: When naive CD4 clonotypes were compared across a handful of donors, 5% to 5.5% were shared. Sharing of clonotypes among donors was expected to vary with sequencing depth. Relative to their counterparts shared across all four donors, non-shared clonotypes exhibited diminished generation probabilities.

Deletions cut 6 bases from V and 2 bases from J, with 14 bases between. The V gene's germline CDR1 is MDHEN and CDR2 SYDVKM. The CDR3 contains 15 residues. Naive CD8 cells comprised CD45RO-negative, CCR7-positively selected cells, excluding terminally differentiated effector memory CD45RA+ cells. For this clone: Antigen unknown.

Authors' methods: Owing to the provision of junction-only sequences devoid of quality scores by immunoSEQ, filtering differed. Sequencing used immunoSEQ multiplex PCR; TCRdb keeps in-frame clones, though not all of them. V, J and clone size are those of that table, while D and trimming were read from the DNA. Here the sample spans about 2 million clones, less than 95% being singletons. The TCR originated in a young man in good health. The genes are TRBV28 and TRBJ1-5, with D tentatively TRBD1 (6 bases). The specimen was naive CD8+ T cells sorted from blood. Written as DNA, the CDR3 is TGTGCCAGCAGCCTGAGACAGGTCGGCAATCAGCCCCAGCATTTT. Its protein product is CASSLRQVGNQPQHF. The full variable domain, its missing parts supplied by reference TRBV28 and TRBJ1-5, is DVKVTQSSRYLVKRTGEKVFLECVQDMDHENMFWYRQDPGLGLRLIYFSYDVKMKEKGDIPEGYSVSREKKERFSLILESASTNQTSMYLCASSLRQVGNQPQHFGDGTRLSIL.